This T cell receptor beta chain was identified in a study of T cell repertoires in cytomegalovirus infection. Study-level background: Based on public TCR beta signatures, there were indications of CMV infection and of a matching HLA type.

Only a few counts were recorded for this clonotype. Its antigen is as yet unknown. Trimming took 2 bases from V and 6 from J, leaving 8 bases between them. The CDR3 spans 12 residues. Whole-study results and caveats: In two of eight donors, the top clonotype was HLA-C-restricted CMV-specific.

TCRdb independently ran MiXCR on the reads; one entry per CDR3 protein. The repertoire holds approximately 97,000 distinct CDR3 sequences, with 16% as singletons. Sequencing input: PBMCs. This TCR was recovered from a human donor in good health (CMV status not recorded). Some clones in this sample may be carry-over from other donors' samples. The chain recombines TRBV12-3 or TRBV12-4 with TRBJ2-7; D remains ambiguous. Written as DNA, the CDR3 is TGTGCCAGCAGTTTACCGGCGAGCGAGCAGTACTTC. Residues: CASSLPASEQYF.